The 27 T cell receptor beta chains in this list originate from one sample, sequenced in a study of blood T cells in healthy people across ages. A sample-barcoded 5' primer and a J-beta primer mix were used in a second PCR of about 6 to 12 cycles. TCRdb reprocessed the 5' RACE reads via MiXCR and lists one record per CDR3 protein. The sample gives roughly 680,000 distinct CDR3 sequences, roughly half of which show up once; roughly 13% is in the top ten. The sequencing input was blood. These receptors originate from a woman older than 75 in good health.

This clonotype has more than one count but fewer than ten. The chain couples TRBV20-1 to TRBJ1-3, with unresolved D. Trimming left V 2 bases short and J 7 bases short, with 12 bases between. Per germline, CDR1 DFQATT and CDR2 SNEGSKA (reference sequence). This CDR3 region has 13 residues. DNA for the CDR3: TGCAGTGCTAGATGGCCCAGTGGGAACACCATATATTTT. Translation gives CSARWPSGNTIYF.

V is TRBV7-2 and J is TRBJ2-2; 13 bases align to TRBD2. CDR1 and CDR2 from the germline V gene are SGHTA and FQGNSA. With 5 bases clipped from V and 0 bases from J, the junction kept 9 bases outside the gene matches. CDR3 length equals 19 residues. Here the CDR3 reads CASSLGLAGAFANTGELFF. In DNA, the CDR3 is TGTGCCAGCAGCCTCGGACTAGCGGGAGCCTTCGCGAACACCGGGGAGCTGTTTTTT.

J is TRBJ2-1 and V is TRBV7-3; no firm D call. This CDR3 region has 16 residues. Looked up from germline, CDR1 is SGHTA and CDR2 is FQGTGA. V lost 5 bases and J lost 0, with 14 bases in between. CDR3 DNA: TGTGCCAGCAGCACCGTGTCATATAACTCCTACAATGAGCAGTTCTTC. Its translation is CASSTVSYNSYNEQFF. The variable domain in full, with the rest retrieved from reference TRBV7-3 and TRBJ2-1, is GAGVSQTPSNKVTEKGKYVELRCDPISGHTALYWYRQSLGQGPEFLIYFQGTGAADDSGLPNDRFFAVRPEGSVSTLKIQRTERGDSAVYLCASSTVSYNSYNEQFFGPGTRLTVL.

Note on this clonotype: This may arise from a read error, as a much more abundant clone is one base away. The J gene is TRBJ2-7, the V gene TRBV7-2; no clear D gene. This CDR3 is built from 14 residues. CDR1 SGHTA and CDR2 FQGNSA come from the germline V gene. This CDR3 is CASSQDPPSHEQYF. As DNA, the CDR3 is TGTGCCAGCAGCCAGGACCCTCCCTCCCACGAGCAGTACTTC.

This clonotype was detected a few times. The DNA of the CDR3 is TGCGCCAGCAGCTTGGACAGGCCAAGCACTGAAGCTTTCTTT. It yields the protein CASSLDRPSTEAFF. V gene TRBV5-1 combines with J gene TRBJ1-1; a weak D match, TRBD1 (5 bases). CDR3 length: 14 residues. Trimming cost V 0 bases and J 4 bases, with 10 bases left between them. Germline-derived CDR1 and CDR2 are SGHRS and YFSETQ.

This clonotype was found many times. The V and J genes are TRBV20-1 and TRBJ2-1; TRBD2 matches 8 bases. Germline assignment: CDR1 DFQATT and CDR2 SNEGSKA (reference sequence). The CDR3 consists of 12 residues. The J segment lost 14 bases and the V segment lost 0 bases, leaving 6 bases of the junction unmatched. The CDR3 nucleotides are TGCAGTGCTAGAGATAGGGGGACTAGTAAGTTCTTC. Encoded protein: CSARDRGTSKFF.

This clonotype was found many times. A junction end diverges from the germline sequence, so it may reflect a read error. The chain is built from TRBV6-5 and TRBJ2-1, with unresolved D. The CDR3 has 14 amino acids. Per the germline V gene, CDR1 is MNHEY and CDR2 is SVGAGI. Here the CDR3 DNA reads TGTGCCAGCGGTTACTCGAATAGGATGTATGAGCAGTTCTTC. Amino acid sequence: CASGYSNRMYEQFF.

The rearrangement joins TRBV20-1 to TRBJ1-6; perhaps TRBD1 as D (6 bases). The CDR3 consists of 15 residues. V was trimmed by 6 bases and J by 7 bases, leaving 19 bases between them. Germline CDR1 reads DFQATT; CDR2 reads SNEGSKA (reference sequence). The CDR3: CSAVLTGGLNSPLHF. The CDR3 DNA sequence: TGCAGTGCCGTTCTTACGGGGGGCTTGAATTCACCCCTCCACTTT.

This clonotype was observed once. Just one base apart from a much larger clone, this may be a read error. The chain carries TRBV7-2 and TRBJ2-1, with 9 positions matching TRBD2. The germline V gene has CDR1 SGHTA and CDR2 FQGNSA. The CDR3 loop spans 15 amino acids. Trimming removed 2 bases from V and 13 bases from J; junction bases left unmatched: 12. The CDR3 is CASSLNRAGGSLQFF. For the CDR3, the DNA is TGTGCCAGCAGCTTAAATCGAGCGGGAGGATCTTTACAGTTCTTC.

This clonotype has a single count. The rearrangement joins TRBV7-2 to TRBJ1-2; D is uncertain. This CDR3 comprises 16 residues. The germline gives CDR1 SGHTA, CDR2 FQGNSA. V lost 6 bases and J lost 5, with 22 bases in between. CDR3 amino acids: CASRRGRVANTYGYTF. CDR3 bases: TGTGCCAGCAGGCGCGGGAGGGTTGCCAACACGTATGGCTACACCTTC.

The chain couples TRBV20-1 to TRBJ2-1; TRBD1 agrees at 7 bases. Germline V lookup: CDR1 DFQATT, CDR2 SNEGSKA (reference sequence). V was clipped by 4 bases and J by 10 bases; unmatched bases: 4. This CDR3 is 11 amino acids long. The CDR3 loop is CSAIDREEQFF. CDR3 in DNA: TGCAGTGCTATCGACAGGGAGGAGCAGTTCTTC.

A few counts support this clonotype. The chain has TRBV12-3 or TRBV12-4 and TRBJ1-5, with 7 nucleotides matching TRBD1. The CDR3 length is 16 residues. V was pared by 0 bases and J by 5 bases, with 7 bases of the junction left unmatched. CDR3 DNA sequence: TGTGCCAGCAGTTTAGCGCTCGGACAGGCCCATCAGCCCCAGCATTTT. Amino acid sequence: CASSLALGQAHQPQHF.

CDR3 sequence (DNA): TGTGCCAGCACCCTTAACCGGGACCTAGATGGGCTGTTTTTT. Its translation is CASTLNRDLDGLFF. The chain carries TRBV11-2 and TRBJ1-4, with a tentative D call TRBD1 (5 bases). Trimming removed 7 bases from V and 14 bases from J, with 23 bases in between. CDR3 length equals 14 residues. CDR1 SGHAT and CDR2 FQNNGV come from the germline V gene.

The rearrangement joins TRBV2 to TRBJ2-1; D ambiguous. V gave up 7 bases and J gave up 0 bases, with 13 bases separating them. Germline CDR1 and CDR2: SNHLY and FYNNEI. The CDR3 extends over 15 amino acids. Written as DNA, the CDR3 is TGTGCCAGCACCACTGATGTGAGCTCCTACAATGAGCAGTTCTTC. This translates into CASTTDVSSYNEQFF. The variable domain in full, completed from reference TRBV2 and TRBJ2-1, reads EPEVTQTPSHQVTQMGQEVILRCVPISNHLYFYWYRQILGQKVEFLVSFYNNEISEKSEIFDDQFSVERPDGSNFTLKIRSTKLEDSAMYFCASTTDVSSYNEQFFGPGTRLTVL.

This clonotype has at least ten counts. The chain joins TRBV29-1 to TRBJ2-1; D is uncertain. Germline V gene lookup returns CDR1 SQVTM and CDR2 ANQGSEA. CDR3 size: 14 residues. Trimming left V 3 bases short and J 4 bases short, with 13 bases between. Written as DNA, the CDR3 is TGCAGCGTTGACTCAGCGACCTATTACAATGAGCAGTTCTTC. Amino acid sequence: CSVDSATYYNEQFF.

The chain recombines TRBV5-1 with TRBJ2-5, with D unresolved. The V gene's germline CDR1 is SGHRS and CDR2 YFSETQ. This CDR3 comprises 14 residues. V gave up 0 bases and J gave up 2 bases, with 8 bases separating them. The CDR3 loop reads CASSLVIGQETQYF. DNA of the CDR3: TGCGCCAGCAGCTTGGTAATCGGGCAAGAGACCCAGTACTTC.

The rearrangement joins TRBV20-1 to TRBJ2-3; 12 nucleotides agree with TRBD2. The CDR3 contains 16 residues. Germline V lookup: CDR1 DFQATT, CDR2 SNEGSKA (reference sequence). V gave up 1 base and J gave up 2 bases; unmatched junction bases: 4. CDR3 nucleotide sequence: TGCAGTGCTAGAGGGCTAGCGGGAGGGATCACAGATACGCAGTATTTT. Its translation is CSARGLAGGITDTQYF.

For this clonotype: Germline and junction disagree at one end, which may indicate a read error. The chain couples TRBV7-2 to TRBJ2-3; 8 bases match TRBD2. The CDR3 loop spans 17 amino acids. Germline loops: CDR1 SGHTA, CDR2 FQGNSA. Here the CDR3 reads CAGSLARTGGLYDTQYF. CDR3 sequence (DNA): TGTGCCGGCAGCTTAGCGCGGACGGGGGGGCTGTATGATACGCAGTATTTT.

The chain employs TRBV6-1 and TRBJ2-1; TRBD2 aligns across 16 bases. The germline gives CDR1 MNHNS, CDR2 SASEGT. The CDR3 sequence is 17 residues long. Trimming removed 8 bases from V and 0 bases from J; junction bases left unmatched: 4. The CDR3 is CASPGLAGGASYNEQFF. The CDR3 DNA reads as TGTGCCAGCCCGGGACTAGCGGGAGGGGCCTCCTACAATGAGCAGTTCTTC.

The chain uses TRBV7-8 and TRBJ2-1; TRBD2 aligns across 8 bases. J was trimmed by 8 bases and V by 5 bases; bases with no gene match: 8. This CDR3 contains 14 residues. The germline V gene encodes CDR1 SGHVS and CDR2 FQNEAQ. CDR3 DNA sequence: TGTGCCAGCAGCCCTGGACTAGCAGCTGATGAGCAGTTCTTC. Protein product: CASSPGLAADEQFF. The full variable domain, completed using reference TRBV7-8 and TRBJ2-1, is GAGVSQSPRYKVAKRGQDVALRCDPISGHVSLFWYQQALGQGPEFLTYFQNEAQLDKSGLPSDRFFAERPEGSVSTLKIQRTQQEDSAVYLCASSPGLAADEQFFGPGTRLTVL.

This clonotype was seen ten or more times. The chain uses TRBV28 and TRBJ2-2; 9 bases are shared with TRBD1. Germline values: CDR1 MDHEN, CDR2 SYDVKM. This CDR3 contains 14 residues. The junction had 2 bases not matched to a gene; V was cut back by 6 bases and J by 3 bases. CDR3 nucleotide sequence: TGTGCCAGCAGCCGGACAGGGGACACCGGGGAGCTGTTTTTT. Amino acid sequence: CASSRTGDTGELFF.

The chain recombines TRBV7-9 with TRBJ2-1, with TRBD2 matching 7 bases. Looked up from germline, CDR1 is SEHNR and CDR2 is FQNEAQ (reference sequence). The CDR3 is made up of 15 amino acids. V dropped 4 bases and J dropped 8; count of bases not matched to a gene: 11. The CDR3 sequence is CASSSAGLNDYEQFF. As DNA, the CDR3 is TGTGCCAGCAGCTCAGCGGGACTCAACGATTATGAGCAGTTCTTC.

As regards this clonotype: A much larger clone lies one base from this, so it may be a read error. The V and J genes are TRBV6-2 or TRBV6-3 and TRBJ2-1, with D possibly called TRBD1 or TRBD2 (6 bases each). V lost 2 bases and J 10 bases, leaving 15 bases between the germline ends. The CDR3 spans 14 residues. The germline V gene has CDR1 MNHEY and CDR2 SVGEGT. CDR3 nucleotide sequence: TGTGCCAGCAGTTACACGTACAGGGAGGCCGAGCAGTTCTTC. This gives the protein CASSYTYREAEQFF.

The V and J genes are TRBV6-6 and TRBJ2-7, with D unclear. Germline CDR1 is MNHNY and CDR2 is SVGAGI (reference sequence). Deletions cut 5 bases from V and 5 bases from J, with 7 bases between. The CDR3 covers 11 residues. The chain's CDR3 is CASSDPNEQYF. In DNA, the CDR3 is TGTGCCAGCAGTGATCCGAACGAGCAGTACTTC.

Worth noting for this clonotype: It may be a read error: a sequence one base away is much more abundant. The V gene is TRBV7-2, the J gene TRBJ1-2; tentative D call: TRBD1 (5 bases). There are 14 residues in the CDR3. Germline V gene data show CDR1 as SGHTA and CDR2 as FQGNSA. The CDR3 protein is CASSYTGLNYGHTF. CDR3 nucleotides: TGTGCCAGCAGCTACACGGGGCTTAACTATGGCCACACCTTC. Full variable domain (rest looked up from reference TRBV7-2 and TRBJ1-2): GAGVSQSPSNKVTEKGKDVELRCDPISGHTALYWYRQSLGQGLEFLIYFQGNSAPDKSGLPSDRFSAERTGGSVSTLTIQRTQQEDSAVYLCASSYTGLNYGHTFGSGTRLTVV.

The chain combines TRBV28 with TRBJ2-3; tentatively, D is TRBD2 (5 bases). Per germline, CDR1 MDHEN and CDR2 SYDVKM. The CDR3 loop spans 16 amino acids. Trimming shortened V by 4 bases and J by 4 bases, and 18 bases separated the two germline ends. The CDR3, as DNA: TGTGCCAGCAGTTCGATAAAAGAAGCGGTGGCAGATACGCAGTATTTT. Translation: CASSSIKEAVADTQYF. Full variable domain (remainder filled in from reference TRBV28 and TRBJ2-3): DVKVTQSSRYLVKRTGEKVFLECVQDMDHENMFWYRQDPGLGLRLIYFSYDVKMKEKGDIPEGYSVSREKKERFSLILESASTNQTSMYLCASSSIKEAVADTQYFGPGTRLTVL.

Ten or more counts support this clonotype. The chain links TRBV28 to TRBJ2-6; no clear D gene. V was cut by 6 bases and J by 0 bases, with 6 bases left in between. CDR1 and CDR2 from the germline V gene are MDHEN and SYDVKM. This CDR3 contains 14 residues. The chain's CDR3 is CASSQHSGANVLTF. As DNA, the CDR3 is TGTGCCAGCAGCCAACACTCTGGGGCCAACGTCCTGACTTTC.